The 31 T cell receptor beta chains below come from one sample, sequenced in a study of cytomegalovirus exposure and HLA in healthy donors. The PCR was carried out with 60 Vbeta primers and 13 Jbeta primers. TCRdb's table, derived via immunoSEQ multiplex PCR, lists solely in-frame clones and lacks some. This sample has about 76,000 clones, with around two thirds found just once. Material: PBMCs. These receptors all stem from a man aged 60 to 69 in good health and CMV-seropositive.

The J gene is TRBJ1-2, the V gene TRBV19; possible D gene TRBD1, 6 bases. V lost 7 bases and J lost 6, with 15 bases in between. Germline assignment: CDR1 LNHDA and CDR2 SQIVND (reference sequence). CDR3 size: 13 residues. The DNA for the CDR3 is TGTGCCAGTAAACAGGGTTTAATTCATGGCTACACCTTC. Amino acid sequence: CASKQGLIHGYTF.

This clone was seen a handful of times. CDR3 sequence (DNA): TGTGCCACCAGCGAACGACAGGGGACTTACAATGAGCAGTTCTTC. Translating it yields CATSERQGTYNEQFF. The chain employs TRBV15 and TRBJ2-1; the match to TRBD1 covers 8 bases. The trim removed 5 bases at V and 4 bases at J, leaving 7 bases unmatched. CDR1 and CDR2 (germline): LNHNV, YYDKDF (reference sequence). The CDR3 is 15 amino acids.

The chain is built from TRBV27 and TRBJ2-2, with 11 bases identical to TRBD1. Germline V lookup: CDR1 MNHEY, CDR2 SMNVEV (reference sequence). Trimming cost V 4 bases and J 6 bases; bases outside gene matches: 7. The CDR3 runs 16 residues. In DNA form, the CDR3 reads TGTGCCAGCAGTTGGGCCGTGGGACAGGGGGCCGGGGAGCTGTTTTTT. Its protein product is CASSWAVGQGAGELFF.

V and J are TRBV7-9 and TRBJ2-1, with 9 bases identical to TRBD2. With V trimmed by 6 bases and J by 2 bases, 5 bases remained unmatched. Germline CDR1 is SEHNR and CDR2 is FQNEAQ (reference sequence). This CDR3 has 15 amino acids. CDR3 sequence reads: CASRSSGDAYNEQFF. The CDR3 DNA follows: TGTGCCAGCAGATCTAGCGGGGACGCCTACAATGAGCAGTTCTTC.

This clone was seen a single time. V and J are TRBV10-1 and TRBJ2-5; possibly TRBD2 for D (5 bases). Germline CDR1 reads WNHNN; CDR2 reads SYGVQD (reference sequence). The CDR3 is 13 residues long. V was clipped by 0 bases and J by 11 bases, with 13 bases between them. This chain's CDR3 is CASSESVLGEQYF. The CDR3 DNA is TGCGCCAGCAGTGAGTCGGTCCTCGGGGAGCAGTACTTC.

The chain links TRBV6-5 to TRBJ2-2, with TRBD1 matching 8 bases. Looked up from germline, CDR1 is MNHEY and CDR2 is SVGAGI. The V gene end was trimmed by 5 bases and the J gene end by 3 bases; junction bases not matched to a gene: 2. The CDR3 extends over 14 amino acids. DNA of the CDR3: TGTGCCAGCAGTACAGGGGGTTACACCGGGGAGCTGTTTTTT. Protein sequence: CASSTGGYTGELFF.

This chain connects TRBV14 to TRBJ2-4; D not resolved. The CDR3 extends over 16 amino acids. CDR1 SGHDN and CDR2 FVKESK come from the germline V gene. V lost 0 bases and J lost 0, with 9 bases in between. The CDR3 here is CASSQDASIAKNIQYF. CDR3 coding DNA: TGTGCCAGCAGCCAAGACGCGTCGATAGCCAAAAACATTCAGTACTTC.

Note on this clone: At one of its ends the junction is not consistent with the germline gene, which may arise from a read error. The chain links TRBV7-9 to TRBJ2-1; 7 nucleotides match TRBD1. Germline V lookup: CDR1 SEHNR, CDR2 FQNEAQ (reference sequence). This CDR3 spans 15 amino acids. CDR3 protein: CSSSPPFRQGNEQFF. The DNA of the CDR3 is TGTTCCAGCAGCCCCCCTTTCCGACAGGGCAATGAGCAGTTCTTC.

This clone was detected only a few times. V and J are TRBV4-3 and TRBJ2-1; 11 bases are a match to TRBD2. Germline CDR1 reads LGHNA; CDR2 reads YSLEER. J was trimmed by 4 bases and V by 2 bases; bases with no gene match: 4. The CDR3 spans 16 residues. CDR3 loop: CASSQQLAGEYNEQFF. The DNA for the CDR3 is TGCGCCAGCAGCCAACAACTAGCGGGGGAGTACAATGAGCAGTTCTTC.

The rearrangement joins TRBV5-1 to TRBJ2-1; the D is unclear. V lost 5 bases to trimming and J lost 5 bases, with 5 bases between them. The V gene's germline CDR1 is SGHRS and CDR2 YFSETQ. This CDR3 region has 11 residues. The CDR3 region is CASRADNEQFF. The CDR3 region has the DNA TGCGCCAGCAGGGCGGACAATGAGCAGTTCTTC.

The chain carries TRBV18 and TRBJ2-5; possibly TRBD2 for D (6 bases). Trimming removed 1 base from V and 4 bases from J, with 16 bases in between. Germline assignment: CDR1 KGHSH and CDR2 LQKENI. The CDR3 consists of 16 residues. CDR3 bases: TGTGCCAGCTCACCACTAGGGCGGGAAGGTCGAGAGACCCAGTACTTC. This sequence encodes CASSPLGREGRETQYF.

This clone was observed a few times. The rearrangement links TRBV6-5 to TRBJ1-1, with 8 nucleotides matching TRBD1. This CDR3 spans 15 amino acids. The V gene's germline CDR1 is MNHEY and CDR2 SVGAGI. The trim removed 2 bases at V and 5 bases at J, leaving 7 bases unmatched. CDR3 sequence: CASSYDDRGGTEAFF. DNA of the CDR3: TGTGCCAGCAGTTACGATGACAGGGGTGGAACTGAAGCTTTCTTT.

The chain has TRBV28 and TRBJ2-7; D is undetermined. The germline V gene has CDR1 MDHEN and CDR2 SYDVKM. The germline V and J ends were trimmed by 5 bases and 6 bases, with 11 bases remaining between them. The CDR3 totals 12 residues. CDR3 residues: CASSPDPGEQYF. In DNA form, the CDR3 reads TGTGCCAGCAGTCCCGATCCCGGCGAGCAGTACTTC.

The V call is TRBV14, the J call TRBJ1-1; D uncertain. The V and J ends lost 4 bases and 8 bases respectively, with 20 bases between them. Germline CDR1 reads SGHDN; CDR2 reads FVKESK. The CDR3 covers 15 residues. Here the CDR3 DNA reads TGTGCCAGCAGCCCAACACCCGAACGAGGGTTGGAAGCTTTCTTT. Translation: CASSPTPERGLEAFF.

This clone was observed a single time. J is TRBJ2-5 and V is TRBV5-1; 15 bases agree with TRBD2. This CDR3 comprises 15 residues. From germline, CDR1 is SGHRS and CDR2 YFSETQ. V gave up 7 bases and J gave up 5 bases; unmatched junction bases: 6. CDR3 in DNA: TGCGCCAGCGGGTGGACTAGCGGGGGGGTCGAGACCCAGTACTTC. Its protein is CASGWTSGGVETQYF.

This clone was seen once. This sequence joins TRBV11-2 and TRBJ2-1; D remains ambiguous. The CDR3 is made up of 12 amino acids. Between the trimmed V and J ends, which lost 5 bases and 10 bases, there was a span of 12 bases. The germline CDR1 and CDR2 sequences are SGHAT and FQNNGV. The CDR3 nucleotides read TGTGCCAGCAGCCAACGCGAGCGAGAGCAGTTCTTC. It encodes CASSQREREQFF.

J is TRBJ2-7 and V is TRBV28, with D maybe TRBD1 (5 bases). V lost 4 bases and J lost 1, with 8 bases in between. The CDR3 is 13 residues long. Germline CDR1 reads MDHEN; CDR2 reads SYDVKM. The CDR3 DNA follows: TGTGCCAGCAGTTATACAGGTTCCTACGAGCAGTACTTC. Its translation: CASSYTGSYEQYF.

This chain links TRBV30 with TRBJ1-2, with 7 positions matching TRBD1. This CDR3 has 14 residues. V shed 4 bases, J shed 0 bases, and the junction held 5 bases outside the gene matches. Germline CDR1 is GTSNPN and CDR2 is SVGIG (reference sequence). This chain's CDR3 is CAWTEGATNYGYTF. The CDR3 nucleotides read TGTGCCTGGACTGAGGGGGCGACTAACTATGGCTACACCTTC.

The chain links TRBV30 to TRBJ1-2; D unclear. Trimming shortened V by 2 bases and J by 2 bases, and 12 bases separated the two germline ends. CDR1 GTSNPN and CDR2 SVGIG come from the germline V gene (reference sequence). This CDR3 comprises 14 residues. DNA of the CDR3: TGTGCCTGGAGTCGACGTCGGGGAAACTATGGCTACACCTTC. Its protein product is CAWSRRRGNYGYTF.

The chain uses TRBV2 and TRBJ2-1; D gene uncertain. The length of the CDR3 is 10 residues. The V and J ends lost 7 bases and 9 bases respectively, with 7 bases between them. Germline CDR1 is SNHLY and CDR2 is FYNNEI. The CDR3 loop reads CASKAVEQFF. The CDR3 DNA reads TGTGCCAGCAAGGCGGTTGAGCAGTTCTTC.

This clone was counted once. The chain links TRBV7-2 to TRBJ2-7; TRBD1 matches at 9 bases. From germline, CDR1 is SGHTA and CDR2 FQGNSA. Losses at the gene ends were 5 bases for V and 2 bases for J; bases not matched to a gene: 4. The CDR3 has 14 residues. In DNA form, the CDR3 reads TGTGCCAGCAGCACGGGACAGGGTCCCTACGAGCAGTACTTC. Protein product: CASSTGQGPYEQYF. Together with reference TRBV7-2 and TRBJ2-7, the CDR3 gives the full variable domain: GAGVSQSPSNKVTEKGKDVELRCDPISGHTALYWYRQSLGQGLEFLIYFQGNSAPDKSGLPSDRFSAERTGGSVSTLTIQRTQQEDSAVYLCASSTGQGPYEQYFGPGTRLTVT.

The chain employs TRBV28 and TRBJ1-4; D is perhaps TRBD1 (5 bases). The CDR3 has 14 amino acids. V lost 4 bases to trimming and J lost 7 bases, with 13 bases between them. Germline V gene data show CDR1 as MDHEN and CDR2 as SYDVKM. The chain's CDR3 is CASSYRPSGEKLFF. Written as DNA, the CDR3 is TGTGCCAGCAGTTACAGGCCGTCGGGTGAAAAACTGTTTTTT. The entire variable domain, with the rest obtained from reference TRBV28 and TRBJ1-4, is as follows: DVKVTQSSRYLVKRTGEKVFLECVQDMDHENMFWYRQDPGLGLRLIYFSYDVKMKEKGDIPEGYSVSREKKERFSLILESASTNQTSMYLCASSYRPSGEKLFFGSGTQLSVL.

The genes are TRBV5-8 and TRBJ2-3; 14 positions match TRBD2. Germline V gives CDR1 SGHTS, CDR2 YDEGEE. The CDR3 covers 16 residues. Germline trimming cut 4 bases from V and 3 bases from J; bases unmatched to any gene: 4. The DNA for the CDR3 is TGTGCCAGCAGCCTCGGGACTAGCGGGAGTACAGATACGCAGTATTTT. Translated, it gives CASSLGTSGSTDTQYF.

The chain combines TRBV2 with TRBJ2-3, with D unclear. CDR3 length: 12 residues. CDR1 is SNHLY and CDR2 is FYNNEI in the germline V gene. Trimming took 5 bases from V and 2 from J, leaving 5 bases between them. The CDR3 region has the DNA TGTGCCAGCAGTCAGGACACAGATACGCAGTATTTT. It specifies CASSQDTDTQYF.

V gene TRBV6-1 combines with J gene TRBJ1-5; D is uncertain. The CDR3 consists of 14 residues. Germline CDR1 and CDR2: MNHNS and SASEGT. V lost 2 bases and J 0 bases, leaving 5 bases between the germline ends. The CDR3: CASSELSSNQPQHF. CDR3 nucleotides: TGTGCCAGCAGTGAATTGAGTAGCAATCAGCCCCAGCATTTT.

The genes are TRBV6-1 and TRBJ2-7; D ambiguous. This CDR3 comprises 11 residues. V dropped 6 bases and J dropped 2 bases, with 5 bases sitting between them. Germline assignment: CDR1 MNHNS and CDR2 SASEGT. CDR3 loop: CASRRAYEQYF. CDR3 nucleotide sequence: TGTGCCAGCAGGCGCGCCTACGAGCAGTACTTC.

CDR3 DNA sequence: TGTGCCAGCAGTACGGGAGGAAACACCATATATTTT. Its translation: CASSTGGNTIYF. The chain uses TRBV6-1 and TRBJ1-3; D gene ambiguous. Germline V gives CDR1 MNHNS, CDR2 SASEGT. Trimming removed 5 bases from V and 4 bases from J, with 6 bases in between. This CDR3 is 12 amino acids long.

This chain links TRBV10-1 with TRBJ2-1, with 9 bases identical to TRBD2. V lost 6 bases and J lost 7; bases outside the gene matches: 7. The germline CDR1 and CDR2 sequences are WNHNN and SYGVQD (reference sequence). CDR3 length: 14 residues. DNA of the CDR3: TGCGCCAGCAGCTCTAGCGGGATTATGAATGAGCAGTTCTTC. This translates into CASSSSGIMNEQFF.

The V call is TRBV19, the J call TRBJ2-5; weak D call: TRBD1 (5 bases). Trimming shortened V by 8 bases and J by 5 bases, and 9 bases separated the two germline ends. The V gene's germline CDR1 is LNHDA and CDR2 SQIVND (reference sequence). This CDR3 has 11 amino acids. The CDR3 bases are TGTGCCAGTGGCTCAGGGGAGACCCAGTACTTC. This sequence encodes CASGSGETQYF.

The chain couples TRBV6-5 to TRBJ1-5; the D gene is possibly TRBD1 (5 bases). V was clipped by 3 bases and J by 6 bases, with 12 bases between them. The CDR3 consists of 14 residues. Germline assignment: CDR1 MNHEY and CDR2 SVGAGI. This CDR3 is CASSYGQNGQPQHF. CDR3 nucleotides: TGTGCCAGCAGTTATGGACAAAACGGTCAGCCCCAGCATTTT.

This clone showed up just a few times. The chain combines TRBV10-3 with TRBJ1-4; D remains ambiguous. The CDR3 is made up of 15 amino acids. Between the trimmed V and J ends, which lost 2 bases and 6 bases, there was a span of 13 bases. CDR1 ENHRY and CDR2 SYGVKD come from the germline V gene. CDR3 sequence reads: CAISEGLANDEKLFF. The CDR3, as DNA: TGTGCCATCAGTGAGGGGCTGGCTAACGATGAAAAACTGTTTTTT.